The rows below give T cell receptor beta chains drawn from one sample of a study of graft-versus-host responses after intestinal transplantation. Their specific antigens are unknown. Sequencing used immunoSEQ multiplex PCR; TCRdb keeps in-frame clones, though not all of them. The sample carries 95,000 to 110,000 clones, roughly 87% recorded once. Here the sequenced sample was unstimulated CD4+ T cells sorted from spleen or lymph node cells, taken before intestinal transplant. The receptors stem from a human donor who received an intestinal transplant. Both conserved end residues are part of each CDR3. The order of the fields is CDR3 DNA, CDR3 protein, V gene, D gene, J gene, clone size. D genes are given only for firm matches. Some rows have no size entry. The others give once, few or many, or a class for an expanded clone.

DNA: TGTGCCAGCAGCTTAGAAGTGACAGGGAAATCTGGGGCCAACGTCCTGACTTTC; CDR3: CASSLEVTGKSGANVLTF; V: TRBV7-9; D: TRBD1; J: TRBJ2-6; size: -
DNA: TGTGCCAGCTCACCAGGTCTCGGGACAGGGAGTTACGAGCAGTACTTC; CDR3: CASSPGLGTGSYEQYF; V: TRBV18; D: TRBD1; J: TRBJ2-7; size: -
DNA: TGTGCCAGCTGGTCAGGCAACATTCAGTACTTC; CDR3: CASWSGNIQYF; V: TRBV6-1; D: -; J: TRBJ2-4; size: -
DNA: TGTGCCAGCAGTTACTCGGACGGAGCCTACGAGCAGTACTTC; CDR3: CASSYSDGAYEQYF; V: TRBV6-6; D: -; J: TRBJ2-7; size: -
DNA: TGTGCCAGCAGCGTGCGACGGGACACCGGGGAGCTGTTTTTT; CDR3: CASSVRRDTGELFF; V: TRBV2; D: -; J: TRBJ2-2; size: -
DNA: TGTGCCAGCAGCCCCCACGGGAGCGGGCTCACAGATACGCAGTATTTT; CDR3: CASSPHGSGLTDTQYF; V: TRBV9; D: -; J: TRBJ2-3; size: -
DNA: TGTGCCAGCAGTACTAGACAGGATAATGGCTACACCTTC; CDR3: CASSTRQDNGYTF; V: TRBV6-5; D: -; J: TRBJ1-2; size: -
DNA: TGCAGCGTTGTCCAGGGGCGCTACGAGCAGTACTTC; CDR3: CSVVQGRYEQYF; V: TRBV29-1; D: -; J: TRBJ2-7; size: -
DNA: TGTGCCGCCCAGGGGGCCGGGGAGCAGTACTTC; CDR3: CAAQGAGEQYF; V: TRBV2; D: TRBD1; J: TRBJ2-7; size: -
DNA: TGTGCCAGCAGCGTGGGGTCGCGGGGCGACACCGGGGAGCTGTTTTTT; CDR3: CASSVGSRGDTGELFF; V: TRBV9; D: -; J: TRBJ2-2; size: -
DNA: TGTGCCATCAGTGAGATTGGTAGCGGGGGGCCTTCTAGCACAGATACGCAGTATTTT; CDR3: CAISEIGSGGPSSTDTQYF; V: TRBV10-3; D: TRBD2; J: TRBJ2-3; size: -
DNA: TGTGCCAGCAGTTTAGCCAGGAACATGAACACTGAAGCTTTCTTT; CDR3: CASSLARNMNTEAFF; V: TRBV27; D: -; J: TRBJ1-1; size: -
DNA: TGTGCCAGCACTCGACAGGATTATAGCAATCAGCCCCAGCATTTT; CDR3: CASTRQDYSNQPQHF; V: TRBV2; D: -; J: TRBJ1-5; size: once
DNA: TGTGCCAGCAGTCGACCGGGACAGGGGATCTACGAGCAGTACTTC; CDR3: CASSRPGQGIYEQYF; V: TRBV6-5; D: TRBD1; J: TRBJ2-7; size: -
DNA: TGTGCCAGCAGCTTAGGGGCGGGGGACACCGGGGAGCTGTTTTTT; CDR3: CASSLGAGDTGELFF; V: TRBV7-9; D: TRBD2; J: TRBJ2-2; size: -
DNA: TGTGCCAGCAGCGGAGACCTAGCGGGGAACACCGGGGAGCTGTTTTTT; CDR3: CASSGDLAGNTGELFF; V: TRBV9; D: TRBD2; J: TRBJ2-2; size: -
DNA: TGCGCCAGCAAAAAGGACAGGGGTAATTCACCCCTCCACTTT; CDR3: CASKKDRGNSPLHF; V: TRBV5-1; D: TRBD1; J: TRBJ1-6; size: -
DNA: TGCGCCAGCAGCCAAGACAGGACTTGGGGGGTGGGAGATACGCAGTATTTT; CDR3: CASSQDRTWGVGDTQYF; V: TRBV4-1; D: -; J: TRBJ2-3; size: -
DNA: TGCGCCAGCAGCCCGGGATCTCCGGGATATAATTCACCCCTCCACTTT; CDR3: CASSPGSPGYNSPLHF; V: TRBV5-1; D: -; J: TRBJ1-6; size: -
DNA: TGCGCCAGCAGCTTGGACAGGAACCCCTCCTACGAGCAGTACTTC; CDR3: CASSLDRNPSYEQYF; V: TRBV5-1; D: -; J: TRBJ2-7; size: -
DNA: TGTGCCAGCAGCTTCCGACTAGCGGGGTCAGATACGCAGTATTTT; CDR3: CASSFRLAGSDTQYF; V: TRBV6-6; D: TRBD2; J: TRBJ2-3; size: -
DNA: TGTGCCAGCAGCAGGGACAACTACGAGCAGTACTTC; CDR3: CASSRDNYEQYF; V: TRBV5-4; D: -; J: TRBJ2-7; size: -
DNA: TGTGCCAGCAGTGGGACTAGCGGGAGGGCCCCTCTAACGTTCTACGAGCAGTACTTC; CDR3: CASSGTSGRAPLTFYEQYF; V: TRBV6-1; D: TRBD2; J: TRBJ2-7; size: -
DNA: TGTGCCAGCAGTTACCGGTCCTATGGCTACACCTTC; CDR3: CASSYRSYGYTF; V: TRBV6-6; D: -; J: TRBJ1-2; size: -
DNA: TGTGCCAGTATCGGGGACAGGTCCAATTATGGCTACACCTTC; CDR3: CASIGDRSNYGYTF; V: TRBV19; D: TRBD1; J: TRBJ1-2; size: -
DNA: TGTGCCGGATCCCGACTAGCGGGAGTTAAGGAGACCCAGTACTTC; CDR3: CAGSRLAGVKETQYF; V: TRBV7-9; D: TRBD2; J: TRBJ2-5; size: -
DNA: TGTGCCACCAGCAGAGATCGGACTGAAAACATTCAGTACTTC; CDR3: CATSRDRTENIQYF; V: TRBV15; D: -; J: TRBJ2-4; size: -